The 13 T cell receptor beta chains reported below all come from one sample, sequenced in a study of T cell responses to AZD1222 COVID-19 vaccine listed by TCRdb under 2021. Interpreted using the paper, the time point label stands for: baseline before first vaccination. The library was made by the immunoSEQ multiplex PCR assay. The table was pulled from immuneACCESS by TCRdb, which kept in-frame rearrangements only. Such tables lose some clones; where checked, under half of the loss comes from unresolved V genes, and the rest has no known cause. The sample contains some 150,000 clones, roughly 92% of them found a single time. Less than 4.5% of the sample belongs to the ten largest clones. The sample consisted of peripheral blood, taken on day 0 of AZD1222 vaccination. These receptors originate from an adult in good health.

This clone showed up just once. The chain is built from TRBV7-9 and TRBJ1-6; no definite D call. The germline V gene has CDR1 SEHNR and CDR2 FQNEAQ (reference sequence). CDR3 size: 12 residues. V was cut by 1 base and J by 10 bases, with 5 bases left in between. CDR3 coding DNA: TGTGCCAGCAGCTTAGAAGGGTCACCCCTCCACTTT. This gives the protein CASSLEGSPLHF.

This rearrangement joins TRBV10-2 to TRBJ2-7, with D unresolved. Germline lookup yields CDR1 WSHSY and CDR2 SAAADI. V lost 2 bases, J lost 3 bases, and 23 bases lay in between. This CDR3 has 18 amino acids. The CDR3 coding sequence is TGCGCCAGCAGTGAGGTCGGCCAATTTTCACGTCCCGGCTACGAGCAGTACTTC. It codes for CASSEVGQFSRPGYEQYF.

The rearrangement links TRBV3-1 (or the pseudogene TRBV3-2) to TRBJ2-3, with D unresolved. V lost 6 bases, J lost 4 bases, and 5 bases lay in between. Germline V lookup: CDR1 LGHDT, CDR2 YNNKEL (reference sequence). CDR3 length equals 11 residues. Written as DNA, the CDR3 is TGTGCCAGCAGGGTGGCAGATACGCAGTATTTT. Protein product: CASRVADTQYF.

The CDR3 sequence: CASSAQRTGGDWDYGYTF. The CDR3, as DNA: TGTGCCAGCAGCGCCCAGAGGACAGGGGGCGATTGGGACTATGGCTACACCTTC. The genes are TRBV21-1 and TRBJ1-2; TRBD1 is the table's D call and was not checked against the DNA. TRBV21-1 is deemed a pseudogene. This CDR3 is 18 amino acids long.

The rearrangement uses TRBV4-1 and TRBJ2-1; D may correspond to TRBD1 or TRBD2 (6 bases each). Between the trimmed V and J ends, which lost 0 bases and 15 bases, there was a span of 27 bases. The length of the CDR3 is 17 residues. Germline V gives CDR1 MGHRA, CDR2 YSYEKL. The chain's CDR3 is CASSQDETGHGGRTSFF. CDR3 in DNA: TGCGCCAGCAGCCAAGATGAGACGGGCCATGGGGGGCGGACTTCGTTCTTC.

The chain has TRBV10-3 and TRBJ2-5; unclear D gene. V was trimmed by 7 bases and J by 7 bases, leaving 13 bases between them. The CDR3 spans 12 residues. Germline V lookup: CDR1 ENHRY, CDR2 SYGVKD. CDR3 sequence reads: CAIKSPPGTQYF. The DNA of the CDR3 is TGTGCCATCAAGAGCCCCCCGGGGACCCAGTACTTC.

The chain combines TRBV2 with TRBJ2-1, with D perhaps TRBD2 (7 bases). Trimming left V 6 bases short and J 11 bases short, with 14 bases between. Germline V CDR1 and CDR2: SNHLY, FYNNEI. This CDR3 has 12 amino acids. The chain's CDR3 is CASRGGGTQQFF. For the CDR3, the DNA is TGTGCCAGCAGAGGGGGGGGTACCCAGCAGTTCTTC.

The V call is TRBV10-3, the J call TRBJ2-7, with TRBD2 as a possible D gene (6 bases). The CDR3 has 12 amino acids. Germline CDR1 reads ENHRY; CDR2 reads SYGVKD. V was clipped by 8 bases and J by 6 bases, with 14 bases between them. CDR3 in DNA: TGTGCCATCGGCGGGGACTCCCTCGAGCAGTACTTC. Translated: CAIGGDSLEQYF.

The rearrangement joins TRBV27 to TRBJ2-1, with D perhaps TRBD2 (6 bases). V was cut by 2 bases and J by 0 bases, with 14 bases left in between. There are 17 residues in the CDR3. Germline V CDR1 and CDR2: MNHEY, SMNVEV (reference sequence). In nucleotides, the CDR3 is TGTGCCAGCAGTTTAACTCTAGCGCCTAGCTCCTACAATGAGCAGTTCTTC. This encodes CASSLTLAPSSYNEQFF.

The chain joins TRBV5-4 to TRBJ1-1, with 7 positions matching TRBD1. The V segment lost 0 bases and the J segment 7 bases; nucleotides outside the gene matches: 6. From germline, CDR1 is SGHNT and CDR2 YYREEE (reference sequence). The CDR3 totals 14 residues. As DNA, the CDR3 is TGTGCCAGCAGCTTGGTGGACAGGCCGAGTGAAGCTTTCTTT. Translated: CASSLVDRPSEAFF.

The rearrangement uses TRBV24-1 and TRBJ2-5, with 9 bases lining up with TRBD1. The ends lost 6 bases at V and 4 bases at J; junction bases unmatched: 5. Germline CDR1 and CDR2: KGHDR and SFDVKD. CDR3 length: 14 residues. The chain's CDR3 is CATSTGGVSETQYF. The CDR3 nucleotides read TGTGCCACCAGTACAGGGGGCGTCTCAGAGACCCAGTACTTC.

The chain is built from TRBV5-5 and TRBJ1-6; D uncertain. This CDR3 spans 18 amino acids. Trimming shortened V by 7 bases and J by 6 bases, and 26 bases separated the two germline ends. CDR1 and CDR2 (germline): SGHKS, YYEKEE (reference sequence). The CDR3 DNA is TGTGCCAGCCGCTCCGAAGTGGTCGGGTATGGGGTTAATTCACCCCTCCACTTT. It translates to CASRSEVVGYGVNSPLHF.

This clone was recorded a few times. For the CDR3, the DNA is TGTGCCAGCAGCCAAGGTACTAGCGGTAGCGCTGAGCAGTTCTTC. Translated, it gives CASSQGTSGSAEQFF. The chain is built from TRBV4-2 and TRBJ2-1; 8 positions match TRBD2. From germline, CDR1 is LGHNA and CDR2 YNFKEQ. The V and J ends lost 1 base and 9 bases, in that order; junction bases with no gene match: 8. The CDR3 loop spans 15 amino acids.